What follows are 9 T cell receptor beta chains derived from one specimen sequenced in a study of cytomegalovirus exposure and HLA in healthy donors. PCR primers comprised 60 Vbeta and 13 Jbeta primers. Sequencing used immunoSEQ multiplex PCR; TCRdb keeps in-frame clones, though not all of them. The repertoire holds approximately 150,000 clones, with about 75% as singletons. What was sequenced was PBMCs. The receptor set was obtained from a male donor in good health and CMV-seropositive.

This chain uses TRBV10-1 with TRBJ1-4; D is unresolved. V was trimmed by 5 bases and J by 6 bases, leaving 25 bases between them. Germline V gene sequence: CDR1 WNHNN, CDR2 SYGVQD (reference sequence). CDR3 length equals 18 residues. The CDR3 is CASSPNPYVQPADEKLFF. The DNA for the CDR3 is TGCGCCAGCAGTCCCAATCCGTATGTACAGCCTGCAGATGAAAAACTGTTTTTT.

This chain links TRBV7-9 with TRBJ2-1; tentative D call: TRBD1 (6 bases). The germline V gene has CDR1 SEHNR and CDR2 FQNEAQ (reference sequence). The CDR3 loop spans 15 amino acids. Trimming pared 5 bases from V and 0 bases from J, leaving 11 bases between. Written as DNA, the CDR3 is TGTGCCAGCAGCAGGTCAGGGGACTCCTACAATGAGCAGTTCTTC. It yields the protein CASSRSGDSYNEQFF.

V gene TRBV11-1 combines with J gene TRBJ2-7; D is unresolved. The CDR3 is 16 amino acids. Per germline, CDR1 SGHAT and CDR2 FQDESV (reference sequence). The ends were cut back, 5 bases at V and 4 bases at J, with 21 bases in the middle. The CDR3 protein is CASSPRHGPIGYEQYF. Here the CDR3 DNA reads TGTGCCAGCAGCCCGCGTCATGGGCCAATCGGTTACGAGCAGTACTTC.

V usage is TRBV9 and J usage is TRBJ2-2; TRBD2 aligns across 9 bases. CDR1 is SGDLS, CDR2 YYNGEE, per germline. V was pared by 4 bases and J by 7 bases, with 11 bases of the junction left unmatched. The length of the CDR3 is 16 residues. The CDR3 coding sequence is TGTGCCAGCAGCCCCACCTCGGGACTAGCTGTCGGGGAGCTGTTTTTT. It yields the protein CASSPTSGLAVGELFF.

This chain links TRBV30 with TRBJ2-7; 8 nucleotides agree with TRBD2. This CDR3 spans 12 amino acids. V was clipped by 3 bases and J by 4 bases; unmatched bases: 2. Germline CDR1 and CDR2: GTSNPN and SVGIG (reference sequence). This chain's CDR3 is CAWRSGGYEQYF. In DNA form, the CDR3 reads TGTGCCTGGAGGAGCGGGGGATACGAGCAGTACTTC. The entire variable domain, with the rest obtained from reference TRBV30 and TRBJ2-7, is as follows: SQTIHQWPATLVQPVGSPLSLECTVEGTSNPNLYWYRQAAGRGLQLLFYSVGIGQISSEVPQNLSASRPQDRQFILSSKKLLLSDSGFYLCAWRSGGYEQYFGPGTRLTVT.

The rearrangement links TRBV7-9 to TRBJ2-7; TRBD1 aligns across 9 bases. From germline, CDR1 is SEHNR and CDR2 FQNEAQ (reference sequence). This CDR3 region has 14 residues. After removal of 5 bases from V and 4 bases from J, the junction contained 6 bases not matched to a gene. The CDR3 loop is CASSVDRGLYEQYF. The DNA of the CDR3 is TGTGCCAGCAGCGTGGACAGGGGTTTATACGAGCAGTACTTC.

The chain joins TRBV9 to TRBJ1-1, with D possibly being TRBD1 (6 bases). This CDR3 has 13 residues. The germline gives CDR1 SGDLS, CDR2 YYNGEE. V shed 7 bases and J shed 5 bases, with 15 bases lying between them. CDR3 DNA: TGTGCCAGCTCCGTACACAGGGAGACTGAAGCTTTCTTT. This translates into CASSVHRETEAFF.

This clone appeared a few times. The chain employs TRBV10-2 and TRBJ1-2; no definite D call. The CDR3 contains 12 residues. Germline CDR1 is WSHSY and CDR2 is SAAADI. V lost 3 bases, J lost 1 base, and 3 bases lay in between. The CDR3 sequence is CASSDGNYGYTF. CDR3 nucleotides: TGCGCCAGCAGTGACGGTAACTATGGCTACACCTTC.

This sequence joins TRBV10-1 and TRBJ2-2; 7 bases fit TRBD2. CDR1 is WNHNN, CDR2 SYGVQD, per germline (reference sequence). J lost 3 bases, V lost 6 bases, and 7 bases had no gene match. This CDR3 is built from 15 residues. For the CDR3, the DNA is TGCGCCAGCAGCCAAGCGGGGCCCGACACCGGGGAGCTGTTTTTT. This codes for CASSQAGPDTGELFF.